The 19 T cell receptor beta chains below come from one sample, sequenced in a study of blood T cell repertoires in COVID-19. Sequenced by immunoSEQ multiplex PCR; TCRdb stores in-frame clones only, minus some. The table lists about 87,000 clones, roughly four fifths of them singletons. Sequenced material: peripheral blood. These receptors were collected from a woman between 70 and 85 years old with acute or convalescent COVID-19.

This sequence joins TRBV6-5 and TRBJ1-1; D is possibly TRBD1 (6 bases). The CDR3 spans 14 residues. CDR1 and CDR2 from the germline V gene are MNHEY and SVGAGI. The CDR3 region has the DNA TGTGCAGCCGCGGACAGCCTATTTAACACTGAAGCTTTCTTT. This sequence encodes CAAADSLFNTEAFF.

J is TRBJ1-1 and V is TRBV5-6; TRBD1 agrees at 9 bases. The CDR3 contains 16 residues. V trimming: 4 bases; J trimming: 0 bases; junction bases outside the gene matches: 7. The germline CDR1 and CDR2 sequences are SGHDT and YYEEEE. CDR3 sequence (DNA): TGTGCCAGCAGCCGGGGACAGGGCTCCATGAACACTGAAGCTTTCTTT. This translates into CASSRGQGSMNTEAFF.

The chain links TRBV7-8 to TRBJ2-1; the D gene is possibly TRBD1 (6 bases). Trimming left V 5 bases short and J 13 bases short, with 12 bases between. Germline V lookup: CDR1 SGHVS, CDR2 FQNEAQ. CDR3 length: 11 amino acids. CDR3 nucleotide sequence: TGTGCCAGCAGCACCATGGGACAACAGTTCTTC. This encodes CASSTMGQQFF. Full variable domain (outside the CDR3, taken from reference TRBV7-8 and TRBJ2-1): GAGVSQSPRYKVAKRGQDVALRCDPISGHVSLFWYQQALGQGPEFLTYFQNEAQLDKSGLPSDRFFAERPEGSVSTLKIQRTQQEDSAVYLCASSTMGQQFFGPGTRLTVL.

This clone was seen a single time. V usage is TRBV10-1 and J usage is TRBJ1-3; weak D call: TRBD1 (6 bases). Germline lookup yields CDR1 WNHNN and CDR2 SYGVQD (reference sequence). V lost 5 bases and J lost 2, with 7 bases in between. The CDR3 sequence is 13 residues long. The CDR3 DNA follows: TGCGCCAGCAGTACAGGGCCTGGAAACACCATATATTTT. This gives the protein CASSTGPGNTIYF.

The chain is built from TRBV29-1 and TRBJ2-1; D might be TRBD1 (5 bases). Germline V lookup: CDR1 SQVTM, CDR2 ANQGSEA. The V and J ends lost 7 bases and 8 bases respectively, with 21 bases between them. The CDR3 has 14 residues. The CDR3 DNA is TGCAGCGGCCACCCGCAGGGTATGTACGATGAGCAGTTCTTC. It encodes CSGHPQGMYDEQFF.

The CDR3 coding sequence is TGTGCCAGTAGTCCCCTAGACCCAATTCGGAAGGCTTTCTTT. The encoded protein is CASSPLDPIRKAFF. The V call is TRBV19, the J call TRBJ1-1; D unclear. Germline lookup yields CDR1 LNHDA and CDR2 SQIVND (reference sequence). The CDR3 length is 14 residues. V lost 5 bases and J 11 bases, leaving 21 bases between the germline ends.

The chain combines TRBV5-4 with TRBJ1-6; 7 nucleotides agree with TRBD1. Germline CDR1 reads SGHNT; CDR2 reads YYREEE (reference sequence). The CDR3 spans 18 residues. Trimming cost V 4 bases and J 0 bases; bases outside gene matches: 10. CDR3 in DNA: TGTGCCAGCAGCGCGGGACAGACGGCGAGCTCCTATAATTCACCCCTCCACTTT. Translating gives CASSAGQTASSYNSPLHF.

The chain carries TRBV7-2 and TRBJ2-7, with a possible D match to TRBD1 (5 bases). This CDR3 has 15 amino acids. Trimming stripped 4 bases from V and 2 bases from J, with 15 bases between. Germline loops: CDR1 SGHTA, CDR2 FQGNSA. In nucleotides, the CDR3 is TGTGCCAGCAGCTCAATTGGACAAAACCCCTACGAGCAGTACTTC. Translation gives CASSSIGQNPYEQYF.

This chain connects TRBV6-5 to TRBJ1-6; 9 bases are shared with TRBD1. The CDR3 contains 15 residues. Germline V lookup: CDR1 MNHEY, CDR2 SVGAGI. V lost 7 bases, J lost 8 bases, and 9 bases stayed unmatched. The CDR3 region has the DNA TGTGCCAGCAATCCGGCCGGGACAGGGCATTCACCCCTCCACTTT. The encoded protein is CASNPAGTGHSPLHF.

The gene calls are TRBV19 and TRBJ2-7; TRBD1 matches 9 bases. CDR3 length: 12 amino acids. The germline V gene has CDR1 LNHDA and CDR2 SQIVND (reference sequence). Trimming at V came to 5 bases and at J to 6 bases, leaving 2 bases not matched to a gene. CDR3 DNA sequence: TGTGCCAGTAGTGGGACAGGGTTCGAGCAGTACTTC. This gives the protein CASSGTGFEQYF.

The chain links TRBV20-1 to TRBJ2-5, with TRBD1 matching 7 bases. Looked up from germline, CDR1 is DFQATT and CDR2 is SNEGSKA (reference sequence). With 3 bases clipped from V and 1 base from J, the junction kept 5 bases outside the gene matches. This CDR3 comprises 14 residues. As DNA, the CDR3 is TGCAGTGCTAGTGCCGGGACAGCCCAAGAGACCCAGTACTTC. Translated: CSASAGTAQETQYF.

V is TRBV2 and J is TRBJ1-5; D is uncertain. CDR1 SNHLY and CDR2 FYNNEI come from the germline V gene. V was clipped by 6 bases and J by 7 bases, with 10 bases between them. This CDR3 is built from 12 residues. CDR3: CASRPPQQPQHF. DNA for the CDR3: TGTGCCAGCAGGCCCCCGCAGCAGCCCCAGCATTTT.

The rearrangement joins TRBV5-1 to TRBJ1-5; 7 bases are shared with TRBD1. V lost 3 bases and J lost 6; bases outside the gene matches: 9. This CDR3 is 15 amino acids long. CDR1 is SGHRS, CDR2 YFSETQ, per germline. The chain's CDR3 is CASSSPHRGPQPQHF. The CDR3 region has the DNA TGCGCCAGCAGCTCCCCTCACAGGGGTCCTCAGCCCCAGCATTTT.

This clone came up once. V usage is TRBV9 and J usage is TRBJ2-1; 12 bases fit TRBD2. Germline CDR1 is SGDLS and CDR2 is YYNGEE. The CDR3 length is 16 residues. Trimming removed 3 bases from V and 7 bases from J; junction bases left unmatched: 8. CDR3 sequence (DNA): TGTGCCAGCAGCGGAGTTCCGGGACTAGCGGGTAATGAGCAGTTCTTC. Its protein is CASSGVPGLAGNEQFF.

This clone was picked up a small number of times. CDR3 in amino acids: CASSAYLNSYEQYF. In DNA, the CDR3 is TGTGCCAGCAGCGCCTATTTAAACTCCTACGAGCAGTACTTC. The J gene is TRBJ2-7, the V gene TRBV5-4; D is unclear. CDR3 length: 14 residues. Trimming cost V 4 bases and J 0 bases, with 11 bases left between them. Germline values: CDR1 SGHNT, CDR2 YYREEE (reference sequence).

The rearrangement joins TRBV5-4 to TRBJ1-1; 9 bases agree with TRBD1. CDR3 length: 13 residues. From germline, CDR1 is SGHNT and CDR2 YYREEE (reference sequence). J lost 11 bases, V lost 4 bases, and 9 bases had no gene match. The CDR3 spells CASSAAGTGKAFF. The CDR3 DNA is TGTGCCAGCAGCGCAGCCGGGACAGGGAAGGCTTTCTTT.

This clone was seen once. The J gene is TRBJ1-2, the V gene TRBV7-2; D is ambiguous. Germline V gene lookup returns CDR1 SGHTA and CDR2 FQGNSA. The V end lost 5 bases, the J end lost 4 bases, and 8 bases lay between the germline ends. The CDR3 totals 12 residues. CDR3 DNA: TGTGCCAGCAGCCCATTGAGCTATGGCTACACCTTC. Its translation is CASSPLSYGYTF.

V and J are TRBV10-3 and TRBJ1-5; D remains ambiguous. Germline V gene sequence: CDR1 ENHRY, CDR2 SYGVKD. The CDR3 spans 12 residues. Trimming removed 10 bases at V and 3 bases at J, with 10 bases between. As DNA, the CDR3 is TGTGCCACACGGGGTGACAATCAGCCCCAGCATTTT. It codes for CATRGDNQPQHF.

V gene TRBV7-2 combines with J gene TRBJ1-1, with D tentatively TRBD1 (5 bases). The CDR3 length is 13 residues. The V and J ends lost 0 bases and 10 bases respectively, with 12 bases between them. Germline V gene data show CDR1 as SGHTA and CDR2 as FQGNSA. The CDR3 here is CASSLARGQGAFF. CDR3 DNA: TGTGCCAGCAGCTTAGCGCGGGGCCAGGGAGCTTTCTTT.